Below are 27 T cell receptor beta chains sequenced from a single sample in a study of blood T cells in healthy people across ages. Through a sample-barcoded 5' primer and a J-beta primer mix, a second PCR was run for roughly 7 to 12 cycles. Each CDR3 protein is one row after TCRdb ran MiXCR on the 5' RACE reads. The table lists roughly 1,000,000 distinct CDR3 sequences, approximately 26% of them singletons. These data were also reused for a study on T cells of mothers and their children.

Sequencing input: blood. These TCRs come from a girl under 10 years old in good health.

CDR3 nucleotides: TGTGCCAGCAGTGAAGAGAATAGGGGTGAAGCTTTCTTT. Its translation: CASSEENRGEAFF. The rearrangement uses TRBV2 and TRBJ1-1, with D maybe TRBD1 (5 bases). The CDR3 extends over 13 amino acids. The V gene lost 1 base and the J gene lost 7 bases, with 10 bases spanning the gap. The germline CDR1 and CDR2 sequences are SNHLY and FYNNEI.

This chain connects TRBV20-1 to TRBJ1-4, with D unresolved. The CDR3 is 15 amino acids. Trimming took off 6 bases at V and 0 bases at J, with 14 bases between the two ends. Germline V gives CDR1 DFQATT, CDR2 SNEGSKA (reference sequence). CDR3 coding DNA: TGCAGTGCCGACGGTCCGGGATCAACTAATGAAAAACTGTTTTTT. Its translation is CSADGPGSTNEKLFF.

This clonotype was counted only a few times. This chain links TRBV21-1 with TRBJ2-7; TRBD2 is the table's D call and was not checked against the DNA. TRBV21-1 is designated a pseudogene. CDR3 length equals 18 residues. CDR3 region: CASSKQWVPSGFFYEQYF. CDR3 bases: TGTGCCAGCAGCAAGCAGTGGGTACCCTCGGGTTTTTTCTACGAGCAGTACTTC.

This clonotype appeared a few times. The rearrangement uses TRBV29-1 and TRBJ1-2; 8 bases agree with TRBD1. The V gene end was trimmed by 1 base and the J gene end by 8 bases; junction bases not matched to a gene: 3. Germline V gene data show CDR1 as SQVTM and CDR2 as ANQGSEA. This CDR3 has 12 residues. The CDR3 bases are TGCAGCGTTGAAGGGACAGGGTCCGGCTACACCTTC. This gives the protein CSVEGTGSGYTF.

This clonotype was detected ten times or more. V usage is TRBV7-6 and J usage is TRBJ2-7; either TRBD1 or TRBD2 may fit D (5 bases each). This CDR3 has 13 amino acids. The germline gives CDR1 SGHVS, CDR2 FNYEAQ. Trimming removed 3 bases from V and 5 bases from J, with 11 bases in between. The CDR3 DNA follows: TGTGCCAGCAGCTTGGACGAGGGGCACGAGCAGTACTTC. This encodes CASSLDEGHEQYF.

This clonotype turned up a few times. This chain uses TRBV13 with TRBJ2-3, with TRBD2 identical over 7 bases. From germline, CDR1 is PRHDT and CDR2 FYEKMQ (reference sequence). The junction had 7 bases not matched to a gene; V was cut back by 5 bases and J by 5 bases. CDR3 length: 14 amino acids. CDR3 DNA: TGTGCCAGCAGCCCCCGAGGCGGGAGAGATACGCAGTATTTT. Translating it yields CASSPRGGRDTQYF.

The chain links TRBV15 to TRBJ1-6; no reliable D call. Trimming pared 0 bases from V and 5 bases from J, leaving 14 bases between. The CDR3 runs to 17 residues. From germline, CDR1 is LNHNV and CDR2 YYDKDF (reference sequence). The CDR3 nucleotides are TGTGCCACCAGCAGAGATCGACCGATGACCGATAATTCACCCCTCCACTTT. This gives the protein CATSRDRPMTDNSPLHF.

V and J are TRBV3-1 and TRBJ2-1, with D unclear. CDR3 length: 13 residues. Between the trimmed V and J ends, which lost 2 bases and 3 bases, there was a span of 5 bases. CDR1 and CDR2 (germline): LGHDT, YNNKEL (reference sequence). DNA of the CDR3: TGTGCCAGCAGCCAACTAGACTACAATGAGCAGTTCTTC. Protein: CASSQLDYNEQFF.

The table lists this clonotype with a few counts. The chain has TRBV3-1 and TRBJ1-2; D is perhaps TRBD1 (5 bases). This CDR3 spans 14 amino acids. Germline assignment: CDR1 LGHDT and CDR2 YNNKEL (reference sequence). The ends were cut back, 1 base at V and 4 bases at J, with 10 bases in the middle. CDR3 nucleotides: TGTGCCAGCAGCCAAGGGGACTCATCCTATGGCTACACCTTC. It encodes CASSQGDSSYGYTF. The full variable domain, its missing parts supplied by reference TRBV3-1 and TRBJ1-2, is DTAVSQTPKYLVTQMGNDKSIKCEQNLGHDTMYWYKQDSKKFLKIMFSYNNKELIINETVPNRFSPKSPDKAHLNLHINSLELGDSAVYFCASSQGDSSYGYTFGSGTRLTVV.

There are a few counts of this clonotype. The rearrangement uses TRBV15 and TRBJ2-1; D may be TRBD1 (6 bases). The CDR3 is 16 residues long. V was trimmed by 3 bases and J by 0 bases, leaving 12 bases between them. Germline CDR1 LNHNV, CDR2 YYDKDF (reference sequence). The CDR3 DNA reads as TGTGCCACCAGCAGTTGGACAGCCCCCTCCTACAATGAGCAGTTCTTC. This translates into CATSSWTAPSYNEQFF.

The CDR3, as DNA: TGTGCCAGCAGCCCCGGGACAAACGACCCTGGGGCCAACGTCCTGACTTTC. This gives the protein CASSPGTNDPGANVLTF. The genes are TRBV7-9 and TRBJ2-6, with D perhaps TRBD1 (6 bases). This CDR3 is built from 17 residues. V was shortened by 5 bases and J by 2 bases, with 16 bases between the two germline ends. The germline gives CDR1 SEHNR, CDR2 FQNEAQ (reference sequence).

This clonotype was picked up a small number of times. The chain is built from TRBV12-5 and TRBJ2-5; D is ambiguous. Trimming took off 0 bases at V and 1 base at J, with 9 bases between the two ends. Germline assignment: CDR1 LGHNT and CDR2 FRNRAP. CDR3 length: 15 residues. CDR3 DNA sequence: TGTGCTAGTGGTTTGGTACCGGCCAGCCAAGAGACCCAGTACTTC. Residues: CASGLVPASQETQYF.

This clonotype was seen a few times. This chain connects TRBV5-6 to TRBJ1-1, with D unclear. CDR1 is SGHDT, CDR2 YYEEEE, per germline. CDR3 length equals 14 residues. Trimming cost V 4 bases and J 4 bases, with 14 bases left between them. The CDR3 sequence is CASSPPWESTEAFF. The CDR3, as DNA: TGTGCCAGCAGCCCTCCGTGGGAGAGCACTGAAGCTTTCTTT.

The chain links TRBV28 to TRBJ1-1; 7 bases line up with TRBD1. The V gene end was trimmed by 9 bases and the J gene end by 1 base; junction bases not matched to a gene: 11. Germline V gives CDR1 MDHEN, CDR2 SYDVKM. The CDR3 totals 15 residues. DNA of the CDR3: TGTGCCAGTGACTCTCCGGGACAGTGGAACACTGAAGCTTTCTTT. It translates to CASDSPGQWNTEAFF. Combining the CDR3 with reference TRBV28 and TRBJ1-1 gives the whole variable domain DVKVTQSSRYLVKRTGEKVFLECVQDMDHENMFWYRQDPGLGLRLIYFSYDVKMKEKGDIPEGYSVSREKKERFSLILESASTNQTSMYLCASDSPGQWNTEAFFGQGTRLTVV.

The V call is TRBV6-5, the J call TRBJ2-5; D gene ambiguous. The germline gives CDR1 MNHEY, CDR2 SVGAGI. V dropped 8 bases and J dropped 5 bases, with 18 bases sitting between them. The CDR3 contains 14 residues. The CDR3 here is CASGPAGVMETQYF. Here the CDR3 DNA reads TGTGCCAGCGGACCCGCTGGAGTGATGGAGACCCAGTACTTC.

The V call is TRBV12-3 or TRBV12-4, the J call TRBJ2-7; 8 bases align to TRBD2. V lost 3 bases and J lost 1; bases outside the gene matches: 5. The CDR3 sequence is 15 residues long. The CDR3 protein is CASSFHSGESYEQYF. The DNA for the CDR3 is TGTGCCAGCAGTTTTCATAGCGGGGAATCCTACGAGCAGTACTTC.

Only a few counts were recorded for this clonotype. The genes are TRBV20-1 and TRBJ1-1; D is uncertain. The CDR3 sequence is 16 residues long. Per germline, CDR1 DFQATT and CDR2 SNEGSKA (reference sequence). The ends were cut back, 0 bases at V and 3 bases at J, with 17 bases in the middle. The CDR3 loop is CSARDSRKGTDTEAFF. CDR3 bases: TGCAGTGCTAGAGATTCGAGAAAGGGAACGGACACTGAAGCTTTCTTT.

This clonotype occurred a few times. One end of the junction fails to match germline, which may point to a read error. This sequence joins TRBV20-1 and TRBJ1-5; 7 bases are a match to TRBD1. CDR3 length equals 18 residues. From germline, CDR1 is DFQATT and CDR2 SNEGSKA (reference sequence). This CDR3 is CSASPPGRNRGSNRPQHF. The CDR3 bases are TGCAGTGCTAGCCCTCCCGGGAGGAACAGGGGAAGCAATCGGCCCCAGCATTTT.

This clonotype was observed at least ten times. The chain's CDR3 is CSVVRVETQYF. Written as DNA, the CDR3 is TGCAGCGTTGTTAGGGTGGAGACCCAGTACTTC. The chain has TRBV29-1 and TRBJ2-5, with no clear D. Germline loops: CDR1 SQVTM, CDR2 ANQGSEA. The CDR3 runs to 11 residues. Trimming left V 4 bases short and J 5 bases short, with 8 bases between.

J is TRBJ2-5 and V is TRBV13; D gene ambiguous. The J call may be incorrect, as the DNA end agrees better with TRBJ2-1. Germline CDR1 is PRHDT and CDR2 is FYEKMQ (reference sequence). CDR3 length: 16 amino acids. The CDR3 DNA is TGTGCCAGCAGCTTAGAGCAACATGCCCTCTACAATGAGCAGTTCTTC. Translating gives CASSLEQHALYNEQFF.

This clonotype showed up just a few times. The V gene is TRBV7-8, the J gene TRBJ2-5; D possibly corresponds to TRBD2 (7 bases). The CDR3 has 17 amino acids. Germline CDR1 is SGHVS and CDR2 is FQNEAQ. V was clipped by 4 bases and J by 4 bases, with 22 bases between them. Here the CDR3 reads CASSSLSGGPLTETQYF. The CDR3 DNA reads TGTGCCAGCAGCTCCCTGTCCGGGGGGCCTTTAACAGAGACCCAGTACTTC.

The chain has TRBV5-6 and TRBJ2-7; TRBD1 might be the D (5 bases). V was shortened by 4 bases and J by 1 base, with 12 bases between the two germline ends. The CDR3 loop spans 14 amino acids. Germline CDR1 and CDR2: SGHDT and YYEEEE. The CDR3 DNA sequence: TGTGCCAGCAGCGCCGCGGACAAATCCTACGAGCAGTACTTC. Residues: CASSAADKSYEQYF.

The J gene is TRBJ2-5, the V gene TRBV19, with D perhaps TRBD2 (5 bases). The closer fit of TRBJ2-1 to the DNA end suggests the J call may be wrong. The CDR3 runs to 14 residues. CDR1 is LNHDA and CDR2 is SQIVND in the germline V gene (reference sequence). CDR3 sequence (DNA): TGTGCCAGTAGTATAGATTCGCGGGACAATGAGCAGTTCTTC. Translating it yields CASSIDSRDNEQFF.

Only a few counts were recorded for this clonotype. This chain uses TRBV20-1 with TRBJ2-3; TRBD2 matches 7 bases. V trimming: 6 bases; J trimming: 5 bases; junction bases outside the gene matches: 11. The CDR3 spans 14 residues. Per germline, CDR1 DFQATT and CDR2 SNEGSKA (reference sequence). The chain's CDR3 is CSARERGPVDTQYF. CDR3 DNA sequence: TGCAGTGCGCGGGAGCGGGGCCCAGTAGATACGCAGTATTTT.

The chain links TRBV10-3 to TRBJ1-1; TRBD1 matches at 7 bases. CDR3 size: 15 residues. Germline V gene data show CDR1 as ENHRY and CDR2 as SYGVKD. With V trimmed by 3 bases and J by 0 bases, 4 bases remained unmatched. CDR3 DNA sequence: TGTGCCATCAGTGACCCGGGACAGATGAACACTGAAGCTTTCTTT. Its protein is CAISDPGQMNTEAFF.

The chain recombines TRBV29-1 with TRBJ1-1; D not resolved. Per germline, CDR1 SQVTM and CDR2 ANQGSEA. Trimming stripped 2 bases from V and 7 bases from J, with 14 bases between. The CDR3 is made up of 13 amino acids. Written as DNA, the CDR3 is TGCAGCGTTGAACACCCTCTGACTAATGAAGCTTTCTTT. It is translated as CSVEHPLTNEAFF.

This clonotype was counted between two and nine times. V gene TRBV7-9 combines with J gene TRBJ2-5; D possibly matches TRBD1 or TRBD2 (5 bases each). Germline assignment: CDR1 SEHNR and CDR2 FQNEAQ (reference sequence). The CDR3 spans 14 residues. V lost 5 bases to trimming and J lost 7 bases, with 17 bases between them. As DNA, the CDR3 is TGTGCCAGCAGCGCAGGGAGCGCGGCGCGGACCCAGTACTTC. As protein: CASSAGSAARTQYF.